This T cell receptor beta chain was sequenced during a study of blood T cell repertoires in COVID-19. The overall study: Specimens from acute and convalescent COVID-19 originated in the United States, Italy and Spain.

Notes on this clone: Different DNA sequences within this sample yield the same CDR3.

Participants, roughly 18 to 89 years old, spanned approximately 26 US areas. Which cohort a participant joined came from the clinical history participants gave. Per the original data handling: Amplification of reference gene primers provided the estimated nucleated cell counts. The protocol was immunoSEQ multiplex PCR, while the TCRdb copy is restricted to in-frame clones and leaves out a portion. V, J and clone size are taken as reported in that table, and D and trimming were inferred from the DNA itself. The repertoire holds 200,000 to 300,000 clones, with about 87% as singletons. The CDR3 length is 14 residues. J lost 4 bases, V lost 3 bases, and 3 bases had no gene match. CDR1 SGHRS and CDR2 YFSETQ come from the germline V gene.

The TCR comes from a woman aged 40 to 50 with acute COVID-19. The chain uses TRBV5-1 and TRBJ1-5; 8 nucleotides match TRBD1. Sequenced sample: PBMCs or T cells enriched from blood (not recorded which). CDR3 residues: CASSWTGLNQPQHF. The DNA for the CDR3 is TGCGCCAGCAGCTGGACAGGGTTGAATCAGCCCCAGCATTTT.